These 5 T cell receptor beta chains came from one sample sequenced in a study of response to subunit inactivated influenza vaccine. From the RT-PCR reads, TCRdb called clonotypes with MiXCR, one entry per CDR3 protein. The table includes more than 550,000 distinct CDR3 sequences, approximately 10% detected once. Sequences were derived from PBMCs from blood, sampled on the day of vaccination. The source is a man aged 50 or older who received an inactivated influenza vaccine.

The chain combines TRBV6-1 with TRBJ2-2; 8 bases are a match to TRBD1. Germline-derived CDR1 and CDR2 are MNHNS and SASEGT. There are 14 residues in the CDR3. J lost 8 bases, V lost 6 bases, and 8 bases had no gene match. The CDR3 nucleotides read TGTGCCAGCAGCCGGGACAGGCACCAAGGGGAGCTGTTTTTT. The encoded protein is CASSRDRHQGELFF.

This clonotype was detected a few times. V usage is TRBV5-1 and J usage is TRBJ2-5; a possible D gene is TRBD1 (6 bases). V dropped 0 bases and J dropped 4 bases, with 13 bases sitting between them. Germline V gene data show CDR1 as SGHRS and CDR2 as YFSETQ. This CDR3 spans 15 amino acids. CDR3 sequence reads: CASSLGDNQVETQYF. CDR3 DNA: TGCGCCAGCAGCTTGGGGGACAATCAAGTAGAGACCCAGTACTTC.

The chain has TRBV3-1 and TRBJ1-2; TRBD1 might be the D (5 bases). The CDR3 is made up of 13 amino acids. The V and J ends lost 0 bases and 14 bases respectively, with 16 bases between them. Germline values: CDR1 LGHDT, CDR2 YNNKEL (reference sequence). In DNA, the CDR3 is TGTGCCAGCAGCCAAGATCGGGGGATTCCCCAGACCTTC. As protein: CASSQDRGIPQTF.

This chain uses TRBV5-4 with TRBJ2-1, with 11 bases matching TRBD1. Germline V lookup: CDR1 SGHNT, CDR2 YYREEE (reference sequence). The ends lost 2 bases at V and 8 bases at J; junction bases unmatched: 6. The CDR3 sequence is 15 residues long. The CDR3 is CASSFMGQGVHEQFF. In DNA form, the CDR3 reads TGTGCCAGCAGCTTTATGGGACAGGGGGTCCATGAGCAGTTCTTC.

This clonotype occurred a few times. The chain uses TRBV29-1 and TRBJ2-5; D is uncertain. CDR1 SQVTM and CDR2 ANQGSEA come from the germline V gene. The CDR3 has 12 amino acids. V was shortened by 7 bases and J by 0 bases, with 9 bases between the two germline ends. The CDR3 reads CSATRYQETQYF. The CDR3 bases are TGCAGCGCGACAAGGTACCAAGAGACCCAGTACTTC.